One T cell receptor (beta chain) is described in this entry. The antigen is not known. Germline V gene data show CDR1 as LGHNA and CDR2 as YNFKEQ. The CDR3 runs 18 residues. V dropped 3 bases and J dropped 2 bases, with 23 bases sitting between them. This record belongs to a study of T-cell reconstitution after alpha-beta-depleted transplantation in children. General study points: T-cell counts and diversity at one year following transplant were attributed mainly to newly produced T cells. Some patients showed high day-60 TCRbeta diversity, which derived from surviving recipient T cells and thymic progenitors. Reportedly, roughly two months post-transplant, alpha-beta T cells arose from several hundred expanded graft clones.

TCRbeta library preparation incorporated unique molecular identifiers. Using its own MiXCR run on the PCR reads, TCRdb lists one record per CDR3 protein. Seen here are about 980,000 distinct CDR3 sequences, about 29% observed once, and the top ten hold roughly 31%. The receptor was isolated from a boy under two years old who had a stem cell transplant for SCID, so the T cells may come from the graft donor. This sample comprised PBMCs, mostly from graft donor cells, obtained 360 days after TCRalphabeta/CD19-depleted stem cell transplant. This chain links TRBV4-2 with TRBJ2-7, with D perhaps TRBD1 (5 bases). The DNA for the CDR3 is TGTGCCAGCAGCCACGACTTCACGACGAGACAGTTAACCTACGAGCAGTACTTC. Protein sequence: CASSHDFTTRQLTYEQYF.